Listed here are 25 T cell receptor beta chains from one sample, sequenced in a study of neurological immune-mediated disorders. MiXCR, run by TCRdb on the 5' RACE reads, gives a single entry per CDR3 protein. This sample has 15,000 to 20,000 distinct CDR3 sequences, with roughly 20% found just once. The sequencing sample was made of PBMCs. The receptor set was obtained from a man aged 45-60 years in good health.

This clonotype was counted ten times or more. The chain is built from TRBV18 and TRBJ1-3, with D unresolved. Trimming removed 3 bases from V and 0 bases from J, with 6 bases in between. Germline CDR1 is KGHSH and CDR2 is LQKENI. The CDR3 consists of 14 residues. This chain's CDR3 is CASSPSHSGNTIYF. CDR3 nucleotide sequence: TGTGCCAGCTCACCGTCTCACTCTGGAAACACCATATATTTT.

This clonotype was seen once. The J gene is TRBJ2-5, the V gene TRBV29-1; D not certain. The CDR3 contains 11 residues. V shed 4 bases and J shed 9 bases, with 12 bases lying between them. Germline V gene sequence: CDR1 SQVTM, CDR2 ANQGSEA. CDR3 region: CSVVSRLAQYF. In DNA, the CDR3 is TGCAGCGTTGTTTCCCGGCTAGCCCAGTACTTC.

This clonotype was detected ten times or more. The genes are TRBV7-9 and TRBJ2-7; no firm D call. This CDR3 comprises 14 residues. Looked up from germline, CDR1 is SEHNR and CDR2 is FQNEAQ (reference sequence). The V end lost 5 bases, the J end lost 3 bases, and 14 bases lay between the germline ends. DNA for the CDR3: TGTGCCAGCAGCGCCAATTCTCCAAGCTACGAGCAGTACTTC. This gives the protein CASSANSPSYEQYF. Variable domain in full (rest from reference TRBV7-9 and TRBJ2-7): DTGVSQNPRHKITKRGQNVTFRCDPISEHNRLYWYRQTLGQGPEFLTYFQNEAQLEKSRLLSDRFSAERPKGSFSTLEIQRTEQGDSAMYLCASSANSPSYEQYFGPGTRLTVT.

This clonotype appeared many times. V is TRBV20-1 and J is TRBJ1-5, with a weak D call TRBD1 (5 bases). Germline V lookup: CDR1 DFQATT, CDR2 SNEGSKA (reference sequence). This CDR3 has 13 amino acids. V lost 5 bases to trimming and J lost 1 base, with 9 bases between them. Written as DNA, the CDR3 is TGCAGTGCTGGGACCGGGAGCAATCAGCCCCAGCATTTT. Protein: CSAGTGSNQPQHF.

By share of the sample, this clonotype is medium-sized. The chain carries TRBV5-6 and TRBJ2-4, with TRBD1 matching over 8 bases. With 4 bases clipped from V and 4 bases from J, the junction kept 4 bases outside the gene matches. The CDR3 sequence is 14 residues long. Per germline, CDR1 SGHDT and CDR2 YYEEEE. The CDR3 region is CASSPRTGKNIQYF. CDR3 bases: TGTGCCAGCAGCCCCCGGACAGGGAAAAACATTCAGTACTTC.

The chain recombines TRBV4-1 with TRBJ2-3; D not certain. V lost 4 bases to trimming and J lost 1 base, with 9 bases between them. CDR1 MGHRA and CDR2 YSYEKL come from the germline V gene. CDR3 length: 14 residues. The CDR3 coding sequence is TGCGCCAGCAGCCCCTTTGTAGGCACAGATACGCAGTATTTT. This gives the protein CASSPFVGTDTQYF.

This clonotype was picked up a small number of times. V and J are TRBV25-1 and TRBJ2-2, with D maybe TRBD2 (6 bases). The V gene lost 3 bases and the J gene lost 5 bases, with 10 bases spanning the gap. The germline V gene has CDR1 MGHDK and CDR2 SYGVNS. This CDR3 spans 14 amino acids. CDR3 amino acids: CASSDRRGTGELFF. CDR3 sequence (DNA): TGTGCCAGCAGTGATCGTCGGGGGACCGGGGAGCTGTTTTTT.

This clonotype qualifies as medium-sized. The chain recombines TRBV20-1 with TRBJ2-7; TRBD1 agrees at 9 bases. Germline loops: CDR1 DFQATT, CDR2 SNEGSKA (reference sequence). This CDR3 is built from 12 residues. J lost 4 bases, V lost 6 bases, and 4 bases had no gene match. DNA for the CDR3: TGCAGTGCGCCGGACAGGGGTTACGAGCAGTACTTC. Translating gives CSAPDRGYEQYF.

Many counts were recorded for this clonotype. The CDR3 DNA reads as TGTGCCAGCAGTCTCCCCGGGCCCTACGTCCCGGGGGAGCTGTTTTTT. Residues: CASSLPGPYVPGELFF. The V and J genes are TRBV28 and TRBJ2-2; D is uncertain. Deletions cut 5 bases from V and 8 bases from J, with 21 bases between. Germline assignment: CDR1 MDHEN and CDR2 SYDVKM. The CDR3 has 16 residues.

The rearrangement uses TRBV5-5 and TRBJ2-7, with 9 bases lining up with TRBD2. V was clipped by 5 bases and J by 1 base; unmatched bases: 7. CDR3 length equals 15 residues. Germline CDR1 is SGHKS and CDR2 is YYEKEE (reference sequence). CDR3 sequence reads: CASSQTSGTSYEQYF. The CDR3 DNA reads TGTGCCAGCAGTCAGACTAGCGGAACGTCCTACGAGCAGTACTTC.

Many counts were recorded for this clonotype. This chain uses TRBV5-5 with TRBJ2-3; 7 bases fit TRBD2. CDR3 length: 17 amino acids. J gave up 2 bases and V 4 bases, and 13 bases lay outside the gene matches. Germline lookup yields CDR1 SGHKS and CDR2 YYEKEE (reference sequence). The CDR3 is CASSRKAGSVSTDTQYF. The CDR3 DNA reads TGTGCCAGCAGCCGCAAAGCGGGGTCCGTATCCACAGATACGCAGTATTTT. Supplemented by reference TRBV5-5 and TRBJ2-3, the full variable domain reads DAGVTQSPTHLIKTRGQQVTLRCSPISGHKSVSWYQQVLGQGPQFIFQYYEKEERGRGNFPDRFSARQFPNYSSELNVNALLLGDSALYLCASSRKAGSVSTDTQYFGPGTRLTVL.

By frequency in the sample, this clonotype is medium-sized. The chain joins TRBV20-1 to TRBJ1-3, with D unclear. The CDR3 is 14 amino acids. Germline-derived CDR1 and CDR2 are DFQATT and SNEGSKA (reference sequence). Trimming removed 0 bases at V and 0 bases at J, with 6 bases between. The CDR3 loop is CSARDGHSGNTIYF. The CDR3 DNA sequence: TGCAGTGCTAGAGACGGGCACTCTGGAAACACCATATATTTT.

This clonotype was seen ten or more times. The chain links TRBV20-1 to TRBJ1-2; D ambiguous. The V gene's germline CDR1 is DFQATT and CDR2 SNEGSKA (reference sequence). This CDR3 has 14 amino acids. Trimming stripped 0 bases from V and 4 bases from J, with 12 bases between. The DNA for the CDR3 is TGCAGTGCTAGAGATACCGACCGAATCTATGGCTACACCTTC. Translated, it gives CSARDTDRIYGYTF.

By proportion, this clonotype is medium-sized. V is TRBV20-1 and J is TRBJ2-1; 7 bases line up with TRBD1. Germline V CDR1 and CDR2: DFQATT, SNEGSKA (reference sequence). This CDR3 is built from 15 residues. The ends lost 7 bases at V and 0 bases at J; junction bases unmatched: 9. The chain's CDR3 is CSGRTGENSYNEQFF. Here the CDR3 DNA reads TGCAGTGGTCGAACAGGGGAAAACTCCTACAATGAGCAGTTCTTC.

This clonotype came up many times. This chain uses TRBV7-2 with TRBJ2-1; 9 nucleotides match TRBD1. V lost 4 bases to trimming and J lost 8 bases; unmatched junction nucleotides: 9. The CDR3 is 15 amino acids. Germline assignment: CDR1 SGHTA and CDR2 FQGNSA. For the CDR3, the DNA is TGTGCCAGCAGCTCCCCTTTGGGACAGGGACATGAGCAGTTCTTC. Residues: CASSSPLGQGHEQFF.

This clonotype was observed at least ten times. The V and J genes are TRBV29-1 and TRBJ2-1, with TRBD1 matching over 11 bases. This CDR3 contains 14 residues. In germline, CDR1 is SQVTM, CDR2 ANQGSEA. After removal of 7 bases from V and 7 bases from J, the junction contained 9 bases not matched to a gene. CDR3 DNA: TGCAGCGCCTACGGACAGGGGGCGAAGAATGAGCAGTTCTTC. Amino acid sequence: CSAYGQGAKNEQFF.

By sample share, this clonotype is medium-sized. The CDR3 DNA sequence: TGTGCCAGCAGGCTAGCGGGAGGGCAGTTCTTC. Translating gives CASRLAGGQFF. The V and J genes are TRBV6-2 or TRBV6-3 and TRBJ2-1; 11 nucleotides match TRBD2. CDR3 length: 11 residues. The germline V gene encodes CDR1 MNHEY and CDR2 SVGEGT. V trimming: 6 bases; J trimming: 12 bases; junction bases outside the gene matches: 1.

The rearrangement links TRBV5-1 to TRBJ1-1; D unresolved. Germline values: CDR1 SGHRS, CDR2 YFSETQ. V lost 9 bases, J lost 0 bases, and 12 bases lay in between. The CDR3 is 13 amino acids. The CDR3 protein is CANSRHMNTEAFF. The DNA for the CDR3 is TGCGCCAATTCAAGACACATGAACACTGAAGCTTTCTTT.

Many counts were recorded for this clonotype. The CDR3 region has the DNA TGCAGTGCTAGGCCCCTAGCGGGAGTCCACGAGCAGTACTTC. Protein sequence: CSARPLAGVHEQYF. V is TRBV20-1 and J is TRBJ2-7; 10 nucleotides align to TRBD2. V lost 3 bases and J lost 5; bases outside the gene matches: 7. This CDR3 contains 14 residues. Germline lookup yields CDR1 DFQATT and CDR2 SNEGSKA (reference sequence).

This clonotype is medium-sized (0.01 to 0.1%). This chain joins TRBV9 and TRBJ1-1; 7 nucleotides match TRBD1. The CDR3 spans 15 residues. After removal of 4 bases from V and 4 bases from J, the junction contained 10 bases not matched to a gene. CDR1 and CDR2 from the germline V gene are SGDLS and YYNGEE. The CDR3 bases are TGTGCCAGCAGCCCCCAGGGGGGGGCCGGCACTGAAGCTTTCTTT. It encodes CASSPQGGAGTEAFF.

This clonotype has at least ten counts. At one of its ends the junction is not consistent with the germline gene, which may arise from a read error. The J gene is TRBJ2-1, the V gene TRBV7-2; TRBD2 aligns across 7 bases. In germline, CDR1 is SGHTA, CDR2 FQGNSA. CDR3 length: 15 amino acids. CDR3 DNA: TGTGCCAGCCGTCTGGGCGGGAGCTCCAACAATGAGCAGTTCTTC. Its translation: CASRLGGSSNNEQFF.

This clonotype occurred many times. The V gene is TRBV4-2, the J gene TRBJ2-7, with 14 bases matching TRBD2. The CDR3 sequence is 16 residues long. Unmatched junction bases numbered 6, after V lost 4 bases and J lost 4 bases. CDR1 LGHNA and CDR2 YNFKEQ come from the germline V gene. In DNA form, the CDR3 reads TGTGCCAGCAGCCCGCGACTAGCGGGAGGGGGGTACGAGCAGTACTTC. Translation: CASSPRLAGGGYEQYF.

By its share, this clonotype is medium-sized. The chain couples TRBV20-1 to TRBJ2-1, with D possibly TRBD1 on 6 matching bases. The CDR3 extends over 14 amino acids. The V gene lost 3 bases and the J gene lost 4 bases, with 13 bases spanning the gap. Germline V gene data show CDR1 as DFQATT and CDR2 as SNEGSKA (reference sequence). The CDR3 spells CSASGIGGYNEQFF. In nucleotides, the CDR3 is TGCAGTGCTAGCGGGATAGGGGGATACAATGAGCAGTTCTTC.

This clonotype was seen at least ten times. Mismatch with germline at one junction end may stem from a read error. The CDR3 DNA reads TGCAGTGTTAGACGGGCCTTGAACACTGAAGCTTTCTTT. The encoded protein is CSVRRALNTEAFF. The chain recombines TRBV20-1 with TRBJ1-1; D gene ambiguous. The CDR3 length is 13 residues. Germline V lookup: CDR1 DFQATT, CDR2 SNEGSKA (reference sequence).

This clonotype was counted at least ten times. CDR3 nucleotide sequence: TGCAGTGCTAGATCCCCCGGGACCGGGACCGGGGAGCTGTTTTTT. Its protein product is CSARSPGTGTGELFF. This sequence joins TRBV20-1 and TRBJ2-2; D tentatively reads TRBD1 or TRBD2 (5 bases each). Germline V gives CDR1 DFQATT, CDR2 SNEGSKA (reference sequence). The CDR3 has 15 residues. The V gene lost 2 bases and the J gene lost 5 bases, with 15 bases spanning the gap.